This T cell receptor beta chain is from a study of T cells in Graves' hyperthyroidism and ophthalmopathy. This clonotype was seen more than once but under ten times. TCR beta CDR3 regions were amplified from RNA. The TCR CDR3 was amplified in a first-round RT-PCR using the HTBI primer set. TCRdb ran MiXCR on the multiplex PCR reads and lists one entry per CDR3 protein. The sample has around 690,000 distinct CDR3 sequences, 15% to 20% seen once; the top ten hold 15% to 19%. The V and J ends lost 7 bases and 1 base, in that order; junction bases with no gene match: 17. This CDR3 is built from 18 residues. Looked up from germline, CDR1 is SGHTA and CDR2 is FQGNSA.

This sequence originates from a man in his fifties or sixties with Graves' hyperthyroidism. The J gene is TRBJ2-5, the V gene TRBV7-2, with 8 bases lining up with TRBD2. The sequenced material came from blood. The chain's CDR3 is CASIGKEVGGRSQETQYF. CDR3 DNA sequence: TGTGCCAGCATCGGGAAAGAGGTGGGCGGGAGGTCCCAAGAGACCCAGTACTTC. Complete variable domain (other parts from reference TRBV7-2 and TRBJ2-5): GAGVSQSPSNKVTEKGKDVELRCDPISGHTALYWYRQSLGQGLEFLIYFQGNSAPDKSGLPSDRFSAERTGGSVSTLTIQRTQQEDSAVYLCASIGKEVGGRSQETQYFGPGTRLLVL.